This T cell receptor beta chain was captured in a study of OX40 agonist ivuxolimab in advanced cancers. Study summary: Patients received ivuxolimab, an intravenous treatment, every 2 weeks at 0.01 to 10 mg/kg. In three patients, partial responses were observed, one with hepatocellular carcinoma and two with cutaneous melanoma.

Patients were excluded for autoimmune disease history or systemic immunosuppression. Study-level points and caveats: Among the lowest peripheral clonal expansion occurred in 0.1-3.0 mg/kg partial responders.

The CDR3 is 17 amino acids. The germline V and J ends were trimmed by 1 base and 0 bases, with 13 bases remaining between them. Germline lookup yields CDR1 LGHNA and CDR2 YSLEER. This table comes from immunoSEQ multiplex PCR, and its TCRdb copy is limited to in-frame clones, with some not included. Here the sample spans around 3,700 clones, around three quarters being singletons. Turning to this clone: What it recognizes is unknown.

The chain couples TRBV4-3 to TRBJ2-1; no clear D. This TCR came from an adult with an advanced solid tumor such as melanoma, head and neck, liver or kidney cancer. Sequenced here: CD4+ or CD8+ T cells sorted from blood, sampled in a trial of the OX40 agonist ivuxolimab. The CDR3 bases are TGCGCCAGCAGCCAAGCAATACAGAGGAGCTCCTACAATGAGCAGTTCTTC. It is translated as CASSQAIQRSSYNEQFF.